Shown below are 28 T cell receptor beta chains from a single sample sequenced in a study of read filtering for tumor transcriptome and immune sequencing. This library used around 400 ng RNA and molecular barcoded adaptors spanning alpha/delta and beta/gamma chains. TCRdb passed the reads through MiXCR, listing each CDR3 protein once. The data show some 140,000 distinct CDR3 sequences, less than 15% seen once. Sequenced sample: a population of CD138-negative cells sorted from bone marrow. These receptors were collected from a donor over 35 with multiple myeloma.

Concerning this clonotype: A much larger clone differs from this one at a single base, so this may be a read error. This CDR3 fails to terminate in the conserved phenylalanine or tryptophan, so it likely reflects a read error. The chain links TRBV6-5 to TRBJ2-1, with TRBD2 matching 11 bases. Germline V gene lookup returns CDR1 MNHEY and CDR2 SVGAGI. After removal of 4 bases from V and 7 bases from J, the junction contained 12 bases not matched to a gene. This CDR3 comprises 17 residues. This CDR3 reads CASSSIAGGPSWNEQFL. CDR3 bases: TGTGCCAGCAGTTCCATAGCGGGAGGGCCCTCGTGGAATGAGCAGTTCCTC.

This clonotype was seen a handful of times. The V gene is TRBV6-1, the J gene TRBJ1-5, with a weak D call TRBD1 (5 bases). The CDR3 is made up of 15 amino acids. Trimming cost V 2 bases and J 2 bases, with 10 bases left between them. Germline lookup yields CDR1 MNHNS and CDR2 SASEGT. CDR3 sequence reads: CASSESGDGNQPQHF. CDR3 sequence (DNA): TGTGCCAGCAGTGAATCTGGGGACGGCAATCAGCCCCAGCATTTT.

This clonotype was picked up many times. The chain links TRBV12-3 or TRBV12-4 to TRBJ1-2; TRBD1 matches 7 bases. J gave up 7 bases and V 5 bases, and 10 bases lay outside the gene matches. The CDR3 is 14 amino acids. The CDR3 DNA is TGTGCCAGCAGTCTTAGACAGGGCGCTTCTGGCTACACCTTC. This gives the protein CASSLRQGASGYTF.

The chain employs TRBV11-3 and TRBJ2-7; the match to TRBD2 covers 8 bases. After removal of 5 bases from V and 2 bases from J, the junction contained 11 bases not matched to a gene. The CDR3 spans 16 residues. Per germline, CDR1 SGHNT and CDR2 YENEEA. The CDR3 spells CASSRMSERETYEQYF. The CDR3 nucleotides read TGTGCCAGCAGCCGAATGAGTGAGCGGGAGACCTACGAGCAGTACTTC.

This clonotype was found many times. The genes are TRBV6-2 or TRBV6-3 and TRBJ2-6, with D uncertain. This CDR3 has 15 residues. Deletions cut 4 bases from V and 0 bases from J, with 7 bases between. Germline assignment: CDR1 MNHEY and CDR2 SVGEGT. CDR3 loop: CASSWSNSGANVLTF. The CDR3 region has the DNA TGTGCCAGCAGTTGGAGCAACTCTGGGGCCAACGTCCTGACTTTC.

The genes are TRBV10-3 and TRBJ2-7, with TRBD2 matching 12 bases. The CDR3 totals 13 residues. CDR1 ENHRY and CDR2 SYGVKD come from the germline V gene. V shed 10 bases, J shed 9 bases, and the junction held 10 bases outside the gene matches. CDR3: CAKPGLAGWRQYF. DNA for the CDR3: TGTGCCAAACCGGGACTAGCGGGTTGGAGGCAGTACTTC.

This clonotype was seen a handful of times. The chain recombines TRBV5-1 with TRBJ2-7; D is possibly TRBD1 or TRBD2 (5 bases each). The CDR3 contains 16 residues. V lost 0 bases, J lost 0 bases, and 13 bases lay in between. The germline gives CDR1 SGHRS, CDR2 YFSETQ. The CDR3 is CASSLAPGTDSYEQYF. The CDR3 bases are TGCGCCAGCAGCTTGGCGCCTGGGACGGACTCCTACGAGCAGTACTTC.

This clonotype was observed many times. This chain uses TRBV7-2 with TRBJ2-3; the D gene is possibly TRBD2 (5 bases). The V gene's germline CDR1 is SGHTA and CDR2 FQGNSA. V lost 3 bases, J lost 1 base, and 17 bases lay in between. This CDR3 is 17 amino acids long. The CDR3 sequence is CASSLGSGFRGTDTQYF. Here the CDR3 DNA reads TGTGCCAGCAGCTTGGGATCGGGATTTCGGGGCACAGATACGCAGTATTTT. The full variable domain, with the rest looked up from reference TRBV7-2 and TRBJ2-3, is GAGVSQSPSNKVTEKGKDVELRCDPISGHTALYWYRQSLGQGLEFLIYFQGNSAPDKSGLPSDRFSAERTGGSVSTLTIQRTQQEDSAVYLCASSLGSGFRGTDTQYFGPGTRLTVL.

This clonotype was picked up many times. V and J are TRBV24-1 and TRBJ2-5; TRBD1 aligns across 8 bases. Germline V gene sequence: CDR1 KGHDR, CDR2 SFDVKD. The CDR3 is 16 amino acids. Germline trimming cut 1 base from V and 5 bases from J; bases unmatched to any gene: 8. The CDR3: CATSDLTRTGKETQYF. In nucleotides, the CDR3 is TGTGCCACCAGTGATTTAACACGGACAGGGAAGGAGACCCAGTACTTC.

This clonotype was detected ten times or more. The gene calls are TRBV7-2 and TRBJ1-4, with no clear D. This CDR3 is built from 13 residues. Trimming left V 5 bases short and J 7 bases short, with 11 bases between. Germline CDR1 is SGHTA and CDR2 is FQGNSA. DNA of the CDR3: TGTGCCAGCAGCCCTCCCAGTGGTGAAAAACTGTTTTTT. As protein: CASSPPSGEKLFF.

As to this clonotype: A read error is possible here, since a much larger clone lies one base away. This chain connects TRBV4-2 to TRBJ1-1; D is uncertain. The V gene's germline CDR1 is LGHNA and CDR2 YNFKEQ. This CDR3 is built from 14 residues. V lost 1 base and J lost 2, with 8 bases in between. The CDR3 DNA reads TGTGCCAGCAGCCAAGGGAGAATTAACACTGAAGCTTTCTTT. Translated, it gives CASSQGRINTEAFF.

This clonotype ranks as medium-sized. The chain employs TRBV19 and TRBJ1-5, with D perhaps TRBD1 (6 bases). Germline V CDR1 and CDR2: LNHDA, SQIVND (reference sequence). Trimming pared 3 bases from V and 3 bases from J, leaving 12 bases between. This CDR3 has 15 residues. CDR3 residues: CASSMWGHINQPQHF. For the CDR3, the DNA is TGTGCCAGTAGTATGTGGGGACACATCAATCAGCCCCAGCATTTT.

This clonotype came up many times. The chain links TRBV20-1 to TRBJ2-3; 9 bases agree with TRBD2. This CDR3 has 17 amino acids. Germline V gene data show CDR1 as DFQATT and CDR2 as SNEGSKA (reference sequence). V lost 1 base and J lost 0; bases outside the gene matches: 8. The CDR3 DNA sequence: TGCAGTGCTAGAGGCGGTAAAACTAGCGGGAGCACAGATACGCAGTATTTT. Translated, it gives CSARGGKTSGSTDTQYF.

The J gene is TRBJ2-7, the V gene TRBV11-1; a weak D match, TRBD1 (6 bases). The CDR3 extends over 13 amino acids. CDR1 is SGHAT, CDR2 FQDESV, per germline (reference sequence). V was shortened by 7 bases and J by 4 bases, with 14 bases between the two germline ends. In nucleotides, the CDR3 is TGTGCCAGCAACCGGGACAAATCATACGAGCAGTACTTC. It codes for CASNRDKSYEQYF.

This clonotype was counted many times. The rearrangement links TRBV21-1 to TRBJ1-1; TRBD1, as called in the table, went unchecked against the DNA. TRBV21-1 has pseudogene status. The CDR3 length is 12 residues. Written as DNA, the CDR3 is TGTGCCAGCAGCAAACAGGGCACTGAAGCTTTCTTT. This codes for CASSKQGTEAFF.

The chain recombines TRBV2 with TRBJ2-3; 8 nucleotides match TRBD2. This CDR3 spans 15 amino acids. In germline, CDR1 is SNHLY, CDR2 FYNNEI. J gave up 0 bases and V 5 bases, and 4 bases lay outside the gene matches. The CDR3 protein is CASSKVAGSTDTQYF. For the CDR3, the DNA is TGTGCCAGCAGTAAAGTAGCGGGGAGCACAGATACGCAGTATTTT.

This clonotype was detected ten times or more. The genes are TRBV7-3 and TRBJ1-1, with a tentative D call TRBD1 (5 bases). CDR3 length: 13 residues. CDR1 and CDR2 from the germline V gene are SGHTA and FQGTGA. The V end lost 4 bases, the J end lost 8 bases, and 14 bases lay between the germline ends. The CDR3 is CASSWDGGDEAFF. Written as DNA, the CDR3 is TGTGCCAGCAGCTGGGACGGAGGAGACGAAGCTTTCTTT.

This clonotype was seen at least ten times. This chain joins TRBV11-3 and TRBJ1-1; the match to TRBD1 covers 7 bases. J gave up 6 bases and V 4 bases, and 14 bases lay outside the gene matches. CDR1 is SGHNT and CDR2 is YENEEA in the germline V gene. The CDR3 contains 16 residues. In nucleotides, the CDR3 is TGTGCCAGCAGCTCCTGGACAGGCTTGGGGATGGCTGAAGCTTTCTTT. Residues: CASSSWTGLGMAEAFF.

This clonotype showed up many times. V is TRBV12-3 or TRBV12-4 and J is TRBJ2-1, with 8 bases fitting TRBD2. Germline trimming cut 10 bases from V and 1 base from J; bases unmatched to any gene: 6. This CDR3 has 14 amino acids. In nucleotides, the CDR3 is TGTGCCATCGTCACTAGCGGATCCTACAATGAGCAGTTCTTC. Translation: CAIVTSGSYNEQFF.

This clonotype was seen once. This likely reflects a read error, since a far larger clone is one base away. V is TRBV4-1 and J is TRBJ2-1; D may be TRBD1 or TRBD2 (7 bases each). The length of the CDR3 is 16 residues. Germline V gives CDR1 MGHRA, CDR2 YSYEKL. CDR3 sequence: CASSQGGGSSYNEQFF. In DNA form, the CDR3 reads TGTGCCAGCAGCCAAGGGGGCGGGAGCTCCTACAATGAGCAGTTCTTC.

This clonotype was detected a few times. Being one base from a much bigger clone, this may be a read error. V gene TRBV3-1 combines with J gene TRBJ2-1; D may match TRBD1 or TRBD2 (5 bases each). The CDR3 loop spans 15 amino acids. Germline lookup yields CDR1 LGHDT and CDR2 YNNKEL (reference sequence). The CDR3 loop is CASSHTGRSYNGQFF. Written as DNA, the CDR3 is TGTGCCAGCAGCCACACGGGGCGCTCCTACAATGGGCAGTTCTTC.

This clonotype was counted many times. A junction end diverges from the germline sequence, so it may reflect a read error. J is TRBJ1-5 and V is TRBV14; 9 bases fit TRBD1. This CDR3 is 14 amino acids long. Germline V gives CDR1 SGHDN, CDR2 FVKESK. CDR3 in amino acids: CASSQGQGNQPQHF. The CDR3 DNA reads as TGCGCCAGCAGCCAAGGACAGGGGAATCAGCCCCAGCATTTT. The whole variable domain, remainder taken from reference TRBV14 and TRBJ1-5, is EAGVTQFPSHSVIEKGQTVTLRCDPISGHDNLYWYRRVMGKEIKFLLHFVKESKQDESGMPNNRFLAERTGGTYSTLKVQPAELEDSGVYFCASSQGQGNQPQHFGDGTRLSIL.

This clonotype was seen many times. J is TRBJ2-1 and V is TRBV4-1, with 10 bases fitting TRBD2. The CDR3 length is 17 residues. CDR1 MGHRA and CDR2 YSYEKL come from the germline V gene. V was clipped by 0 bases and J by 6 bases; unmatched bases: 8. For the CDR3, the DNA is TGCGCCAGCAGCCAAGATCTGATTAGCGGGAGGATCAATGAGCAGTTCTTC. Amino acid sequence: CASSQDLISGRINEQFF.

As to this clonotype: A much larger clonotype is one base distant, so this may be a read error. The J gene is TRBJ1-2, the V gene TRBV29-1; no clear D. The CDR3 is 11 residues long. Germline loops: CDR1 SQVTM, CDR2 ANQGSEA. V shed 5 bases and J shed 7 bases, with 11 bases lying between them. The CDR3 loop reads CSVIQASGYTF. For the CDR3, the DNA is TGCAGCGTTATTCAGGCGAGTGGCTACACCTTC.

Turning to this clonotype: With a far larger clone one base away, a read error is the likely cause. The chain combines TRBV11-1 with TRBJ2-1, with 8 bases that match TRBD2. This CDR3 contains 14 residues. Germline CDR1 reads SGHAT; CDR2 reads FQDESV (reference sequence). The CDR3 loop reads CASSFGTSYNGQFF. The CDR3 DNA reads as TGTGCCAGCAGCTTTGGGACTAGTTACAATGGGCAGTTCTTC.

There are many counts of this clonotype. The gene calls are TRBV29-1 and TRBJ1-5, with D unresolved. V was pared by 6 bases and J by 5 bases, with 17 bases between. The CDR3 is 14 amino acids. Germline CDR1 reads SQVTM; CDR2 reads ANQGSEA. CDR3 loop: CSVAGRGADQPQHF. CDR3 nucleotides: TGCAGCGTGGCGGGGAGAGGAGCGGATCAGCCCCAGCATTTT.

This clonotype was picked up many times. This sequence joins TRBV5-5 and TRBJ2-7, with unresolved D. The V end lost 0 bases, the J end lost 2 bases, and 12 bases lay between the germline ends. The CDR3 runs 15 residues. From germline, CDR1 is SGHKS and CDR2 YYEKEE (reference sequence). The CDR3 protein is CASSLVGGTTYEQYF. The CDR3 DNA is TGTGCCAGCAGCTTGGTCGGCGGTACCACCTACGAGCAGTACTTC.

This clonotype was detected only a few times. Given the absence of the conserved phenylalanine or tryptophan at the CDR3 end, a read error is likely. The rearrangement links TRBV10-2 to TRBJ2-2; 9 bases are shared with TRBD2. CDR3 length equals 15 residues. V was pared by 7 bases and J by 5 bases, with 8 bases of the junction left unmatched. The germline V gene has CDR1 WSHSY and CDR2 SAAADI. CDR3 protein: CASKLAGAETGELFY. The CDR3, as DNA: TGCGCCAGCAAATTAGCGGGAGCGGAAACCGGGGAGCTGTTTTAT.